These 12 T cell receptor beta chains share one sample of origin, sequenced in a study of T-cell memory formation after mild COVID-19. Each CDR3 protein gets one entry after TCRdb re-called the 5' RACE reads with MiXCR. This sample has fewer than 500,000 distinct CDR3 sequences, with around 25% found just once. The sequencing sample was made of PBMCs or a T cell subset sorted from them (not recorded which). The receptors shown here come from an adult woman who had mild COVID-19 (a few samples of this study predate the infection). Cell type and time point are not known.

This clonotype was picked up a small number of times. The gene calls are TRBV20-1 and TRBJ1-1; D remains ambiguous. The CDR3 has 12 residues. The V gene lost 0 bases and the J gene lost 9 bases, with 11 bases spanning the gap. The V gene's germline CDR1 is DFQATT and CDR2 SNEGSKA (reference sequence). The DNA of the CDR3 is TGCAGTGCTAGAGAGTTAAGGGCTCAAGCTTTCTTT. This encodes CSARELRAQAFF.

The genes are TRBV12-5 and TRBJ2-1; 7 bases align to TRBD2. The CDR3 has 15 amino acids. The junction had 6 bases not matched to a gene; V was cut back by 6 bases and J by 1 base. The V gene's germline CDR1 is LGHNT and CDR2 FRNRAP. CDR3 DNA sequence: TGTGCTAGTGGCAGCGGGACTTCATCCTACAATGAGCAGTTCTTC. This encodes CASGSGTSSYNEQFF.

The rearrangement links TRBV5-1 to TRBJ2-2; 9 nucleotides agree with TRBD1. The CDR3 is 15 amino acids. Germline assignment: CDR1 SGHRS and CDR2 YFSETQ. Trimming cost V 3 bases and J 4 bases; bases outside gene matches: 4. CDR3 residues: CASSSGTGTTGELFF. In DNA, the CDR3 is TGCGCCAGCAGCTCCGGGACAGGGACCACCGGGGAGCTGTTTTTT.

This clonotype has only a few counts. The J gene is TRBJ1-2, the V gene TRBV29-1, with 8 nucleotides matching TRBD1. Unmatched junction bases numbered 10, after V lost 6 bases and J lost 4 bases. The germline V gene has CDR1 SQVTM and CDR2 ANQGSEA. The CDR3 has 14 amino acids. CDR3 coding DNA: TGCAGCGTGACCCGGGACAGGCAGGGCTATGGCTACACCTTC. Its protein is CSVTRDRQGYGYTF.

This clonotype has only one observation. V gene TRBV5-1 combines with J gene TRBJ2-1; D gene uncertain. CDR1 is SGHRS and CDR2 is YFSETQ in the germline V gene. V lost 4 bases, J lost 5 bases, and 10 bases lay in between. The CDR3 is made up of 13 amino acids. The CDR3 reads CASSLSPDNEQFF. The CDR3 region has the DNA TGCGCCAGCAGCCTGAGCCCCGACAATGAGCAGTTCTTC. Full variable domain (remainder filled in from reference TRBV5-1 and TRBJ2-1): KAGVTQTPRYLIKTRGQQVTLSCSPISGHRSVSWYQQTPGQGLQFLFEYFSETQRNKGNFPGRFSGRQFSNSRSEMNVSTLELGDSALYLCASSLSPDNEQFFGPGTRLTVL.

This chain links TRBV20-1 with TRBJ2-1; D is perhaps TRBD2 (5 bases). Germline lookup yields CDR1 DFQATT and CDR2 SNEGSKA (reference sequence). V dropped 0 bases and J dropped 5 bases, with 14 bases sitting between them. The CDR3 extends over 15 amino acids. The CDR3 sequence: CSARDYLAGHNEQFF. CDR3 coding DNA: TGCAGTGCTAGAGATTACCTAGCTGGGCACAATGAGCAGTTCTTC.

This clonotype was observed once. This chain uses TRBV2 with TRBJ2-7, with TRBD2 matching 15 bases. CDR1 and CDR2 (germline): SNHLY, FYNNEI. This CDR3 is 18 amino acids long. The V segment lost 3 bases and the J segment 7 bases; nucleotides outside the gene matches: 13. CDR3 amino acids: CASSEWTSGGAFGWEQYF. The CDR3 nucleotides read TGTGCCAGCAGTGAGTGGACTAGCGGGGGGGCATTTGGTTGGGAGCAGTACTTC.

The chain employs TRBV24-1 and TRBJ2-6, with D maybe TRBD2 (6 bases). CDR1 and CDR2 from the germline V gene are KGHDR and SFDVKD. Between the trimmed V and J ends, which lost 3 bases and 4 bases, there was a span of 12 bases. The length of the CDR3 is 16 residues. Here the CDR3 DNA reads TGTGCCACCAGTGATCCGGGGGTGAACGGGGCCAACGTCCTGACTTTC. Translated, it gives CATSDPGVNGANVLTF.

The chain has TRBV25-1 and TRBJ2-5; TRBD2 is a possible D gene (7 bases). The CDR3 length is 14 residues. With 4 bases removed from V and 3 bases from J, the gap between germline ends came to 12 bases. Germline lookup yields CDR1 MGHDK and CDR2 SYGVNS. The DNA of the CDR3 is TGTGCCAGCAGTGGGGAGGGGGGAGAAGAGACCCAGTACTTC. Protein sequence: CASSGEGGEETQYF.

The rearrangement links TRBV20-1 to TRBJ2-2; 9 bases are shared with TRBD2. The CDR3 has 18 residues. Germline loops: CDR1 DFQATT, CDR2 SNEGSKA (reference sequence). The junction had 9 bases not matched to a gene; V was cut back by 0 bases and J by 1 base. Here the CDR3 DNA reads TGCAGTGCTAGAGATCGGAGCGGGGGGCCGATGAACACCGGGGAGCTGTTTTTT. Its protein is CSARDRSGGPMNTGELFF.

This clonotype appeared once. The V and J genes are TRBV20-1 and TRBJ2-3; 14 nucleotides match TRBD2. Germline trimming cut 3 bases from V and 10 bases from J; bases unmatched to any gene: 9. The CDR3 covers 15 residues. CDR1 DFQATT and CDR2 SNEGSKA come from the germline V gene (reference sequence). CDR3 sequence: CSASARLAGGAAQYF. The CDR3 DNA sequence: TGCAGTGCTAGTGCCCGACTAGCGGGAGGGGCAGCGCAGTATTTT.

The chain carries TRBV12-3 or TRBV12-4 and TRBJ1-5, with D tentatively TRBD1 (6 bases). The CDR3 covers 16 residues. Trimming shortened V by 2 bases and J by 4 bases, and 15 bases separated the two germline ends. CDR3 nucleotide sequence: TGTGCCAGCAGTTTAACAGGGAAGGGAGCTAATCAGCCCCAGCATTTT. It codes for CASSLTGKGANQPQHF.